This T cell receptor beta chain originates from a study of cytomegalovirus exposure and HLA in healthy donors. V lost 4 bases and J 5 bases, leaving 19 bases between the germline ends. CDR3 size: 16 residues. Germline loops: CDR1 SGDLS, CDR2 YYNGEE. Repertoires were generated with immunoSEQ multiplex PCR, while TCRdb's copy carries only in-frame clones and drops some. The table has some 220,000 clones, about 90% seen once. The chain links TRBV9 to TRBJ1-5; no reliable D call. Sequenced: PBMCs. This receptor was identified in a woman aged 18 to 35 in good health and CMV-seronegative. The CDR3 region has the DNA TGTGCCAGCAGCCTGCCTAGGCTTGGGCGGGATCAGCCCCAGCATTTT. Its translation is CASSLPRLGRDQPQHF.